These T cell receptor beta chains were read from a single sample in a study of shared clonotypes between healthy human individuals. Libraries were prepared by immunoSEQ multiplex PCR; TCRdb keeps only in-frame clonotypes and omits some of them. The sample lists about 560,000 clones, roughly four fifths seen once, with about 12% in the top ten. The sequenced sample consisted of PBMCs. The receptors originated from a middle-aged woman in good health. Some clones in this sample may be carry-over from other donors' samples. The CDR3 runs from the conserved cysteine through the conserved F or W. Each record gives: V gene, J gene, D gene, CDR3 protein. The D gene is left open where the match is weak.

>TRBV5-1|TRBJ2-1|TRBD1
CASSYGQGFDEQFF
>TRBV4-3|TRBJ2-1|.
CASSQVSANNEQFF
>TRBV7-3|TRBJ2-6|.
CASSQAGQSGANVLTF
>TRBV5-1|TRBJ1-3|.
CASSLEPGQRLSGNTIYF
>TRBV30|TRBJ2-3|TRBD1
CAWDQGQGDTQYF
>TRBV6-1|TRBJ2-5|TRBD1
CASTRQGRETQYF
>TRBV7-2|TRBJ2-3|.
CASSLAGGSTDTQYF
>TRBV7-3|TRBJ2-5|TRBD2
CASSFNPIGGGRQETQYF
>TRBV4-3|TRBJ2-3|TRBD2
CASSPTLAGGVDTQYF
>TRBV28|TRBJ2-1|TRBD2
CAITAGTRNEQFF
>TRBV2|TRBJ2-5|.
CASSGDQETQYF
>TRBV5-6|TRBJ2-1|TRBD2
CASSPRPGLAGEAYNEQFF
>TRBV5-1|TRBJ2-7|TRBD1
CASSSTGGISYEQYF
>TRBV7-2|TRBJ2-2|TRBD2
CASSSRGRLNTGELFF
>TRBV30|TRBJ1-1|TRBD1
CAWSTTGSGAEAFF
>TRBV13|TRBJ2-7|.
CASSLGFSYEQYF
>TRBV5-6|TRBJ1-4|.
CASSWRANEKLFF
>TRBV6-1|TRBJ1-1|.
CASSDRSLNTEAFF
>TRBV5-1|TRBJ1-2|.
CASSQRAANYGYTF
>TRBV4-1|TRBJ2-1|.
CASSQEASGSYNEQFF
>TRBV28|TRBJ1-2|.
CASSSLGVNYGYTF
>TRBV7-9|TRBJ2-1|.
CASSSRRFDLRDEQFF
>TRBV4-1|TRBJ2-3|.
CASSRPGTDTQYF
>TRBV7-7|TRBJ2-5|.
CASSLVGVQETQYF
>TRBV4-2|TRBJ2-1|.
CASSQDDPTGSYNEQFF
>TRBV2|TRBJ2-5|TRBD1
CASSGIRDRGATQYF
>TRBV4-1|TRBJ2-2|.
CASSQEVRGGELFF
>TRBV19|TRBJ1-1|.
CASSIPGITEAFF